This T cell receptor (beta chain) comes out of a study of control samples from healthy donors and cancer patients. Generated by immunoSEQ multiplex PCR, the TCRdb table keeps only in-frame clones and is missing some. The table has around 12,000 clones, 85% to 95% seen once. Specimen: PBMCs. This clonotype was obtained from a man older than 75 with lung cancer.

The CDR3: CASSLAAGASYEQYF. The CDR3, as DNA: TGTGCCAGCAGCTTGGCGGCGGGGGCCTCCTACGAGCAGTACTTC. The rearrangement joins TRBV5-4 to TRBJ2-7, with a possible D match to TRBD2 (7 bases). The CDR3 length is 15 residues. The germline V and J ends were trimmed by 0 bases and 0 bases, with 10 bases remaining between them. Germline CDR1 reads SGHNT; CDR2 reads YYREEE (reference sequence).